Listed here are 3 T cell receptor beta chains from one sample, sequenced in a study of T cell responses to AZD1222 COVID-19 vaccine. Assay used: immunoSEQ multiplex PCR; TCRdb lists only in-frame clones, some missing. This table has some 82,000 clones, about 90% appearing once. The source material was peripheral blood, sampled on day 0 of AZD1222 vaccination. The receptor set was obtained from an adult in good health.

The rearrangement joins TRBV27 to TRBJ1-4; maybe TRBD1 (6 bases). V lost 6 bases and J lost 8, with 13 bases in between. This CDR3 has 13 amino acids. Germline-derived CDR1 and CDR2 are MNHEY and SMNVEV (reference sequence). CDR3 coding DNA: TGTGCCAGCAGCCACAGGGAATGGGAAAAACTGTTTTTT. Its translation: CASSHREWEKLFF.

CDR3 DNA sequence: TGTGCCAGCAGTCCCGGGGTGGGCTACAATGAGCAGTTCTTC. This gives the protein CASSPGVGYNEQFF. The chain carries TRBV6-2 or TRBV6-3 and TRBJ2-1, with D maybe TRBD2 (5 bases). The CDR3 contains 14 residues. Germline CDR1 and CDR2: MNHEY and SVGEGT. V dropped 5 bases and J dropped 3 bases, with 11 bases sitting between them.

This chain uses TRBV5-4 with TRBJ2-7; D gene unclear. This CDR3 region has 13 residues. Trimming removed 0 bases at V and 4 bases at J, with 8 bases between. The germline V gene encodes CDR1 SGHNT and CDR2 YYREEE (reference sequence). The CDR3 DNA follows: TGTGCCAGCAGCTTGGCCGCAGGTTACGAGCAGTACTTC. Its protein is CASSLAAGYEQYF.